These T cell receptor beta chains were read from a single sample in a study of cytomegalovirus exposure and HLA in healthy donors. Profiled with immunoSEQ multiplex PCR; TCRdb holds only in-frame clones, not every one. This sample has 55,000 to 70,000 clones; approximately 78% occur once, and the top ten carry 6.5% to 8.5%. The sequenced sample was PBMCs. All receptors derive from a man younger than 35 in good health and CMV-seropositive. Each CDR3 is given with its conserved first and last residue. A D gene is named only where the DNA matches it firmly. A clone size is listed for some rows: how often the clone was seen (once, few, many), or a class if it is expanded.

j_call d_call v_call clone_size cdr3_aa cdr3_nt
TRBJ1-6 - TRBV6-6 few CAAISSSYNSPLHF TGTGCCGCTATAAGTAGCTCCTATAATTCACCCCTCCACTTT
TRBJ2-7 - TRBV2 - CASSETGPEYF TGTGCCAGCAGTGAAACAGGGCCTGAGTACTTC
TRBJ1-1 - TRBV18 - CASSPQRPDTEAFF TGTGCCAGCTCACCACAGCGTCCTGACACTGAAGCTTTCTTT
TRBJ2-1 TRBD2 TRBV5-1 - CASSLTSGGYNEQFF TGCGCCAGCAGCCTGACTAGCGGGGGGTACAATGAGCAGTTCTTC
TRBJ2-5 - TRBV1 - CTSKRGQGDGETQYF TGCACCAGCAAGCGGGGACAGGGGGATGGGGAGACCCAGTACTTC
TRBJ1-2 TRBD1 TRBV30 few CAWSQGDPGGYTF TGTGCCTGGTCCCAGGGGGATCCAGGTGGCTACACCTTC
TRBJ1-4 - TRBV19 - CASSIGAENEKLFF TGTGCCAGTAGTATTGGAGCAGAAAATGAAAAACTGTTTTTT
TRBJ2-1 TRBD2 TRBV5-1 - CASSSSSGGSNEQFF TGCGCCAGCAGCTCTTCTAGCGGGGGGAGTAATGAGCAGTTCTTC
TRBJ1-2 - TRBV6-1 - CASKGVPGGYTF TGTGCCAGCAAAGGGGTCCCTGGGGGCTACACCTTC
TRBJ2-2 TRBD1 TRBV6-5 - CASRADRYTGELFF TGTGCCAGCAGGGCGGACAGGTACACCGGGGAGCTGTTTTTT
TRBJ1-1 - TRBV2 - CASSEVITGTEAFF TGTGCCAGCAGTGAGGTCATCACGGGCACTGAAGCTTTCTTT
TRBJ1-5 - TRBV30 once CAWTPWGQLGWPQHF TGTGCCTGGACCCCGTGGGGGCAGCTTGGTTGGCCCCAGCATTTT
TRBJ1-1 - TRBV5-1 - CASTPGAGNTEAFF TGCGCCAGCACCCCAGGCGCGGGGAACACTGAAGCTTTCTTT
TRBJ1-2 - TRBV6-5 few CASSYGLLSGYTF TGTGCCAGCAGTTACGGCTTGTTATCGGGCTACACCTTC
TRBJ1-1 - TRBV6-5 medium-sized CASRGGRGPEAFF TGTGCCAGCAGGGGGGGACGGGGCCCTGAAGCTTTCTTT
TRBJ2-7 - TRBV7-6 - CASSLSSRGYEQYF TGTGCCAGCAGCTTATCTTCACGGGGCTACGAGCAGTACTTC
TRBJ2-7 - TRBV5-1 - CASSYGRGPSYEQYF TGCGCCAGCAGCTACGGACGAGGGCCGTCCTACGAGCAGTACTTC
TRBJ2-5 TRBD2 TRBV9 - CASSVGGGGQQTQYF TGTGCCAGCAGCGTAGGGGGCGGGGGGCAGCAGACCCAGTACTTC
TRBJ1-5 - TRBV6-5 - CASRTGGSQPQHF TGTGCCAGCAGGACCGGAGGGAGTCAGCCCCAGCATTTT